Listed here are 5 T cell receptor beta chains from one sample, sequenced in a study of blood T cell repertoires in COVID-19. Assay used: immunoSEQ multiplex PCR; TCRdb lists only in-frame clones, some missing. Here the sample spans roughly 330,000 clones, roughly nine tenths being singletons. Sequencing was carried out using peripheral blood. These receptors were collected from a man between 18 and 35 years old who had recovered from COVID-19.

The J gene is TRBJ1-1, the V gene TRBV29-1; D gene uncertain. The germline gives CDR1 SQVTM, CDR2 ANQGSEA. Trimming removed 4 bases from V and 2 bases from J, with 17 bases in between. The CDR3 loop spans 15 amino acids. CDR3 in amino acids: CSVVRVGEINTEAFF. Here the CDR3 DNA reads TGCAGCGTTGTGCGGGTCGGGGAAATCAACACTGAAGCTTTCTTT.

The chain is built from TRBV7-9 and TRBJ1-3; D not resolved. Germline V gene lookup returns CDR1 SEHNR and CDR2 FQNEAQ (reference sequence). The CDR3 runs 14 residues. V was clipped by 7 bases and J by 4 bases, with 14 bases between them. DNA of the CDR3: TGTGCCAGCAATTTCCAAGCGGAGGGAAACACCATATATTTT. It yields the protein CASNFQAEGNTIYF.

The chain has TRBV6-5 and TRBJ1-2; D possibly corresponds to TRBD1 (6 bases). Germline lookup yields CDR1 MNHEY and CDR2 SVGAGI. The V gene lost 6 bases and the J gene lost 4 bases, with 15 bases spanning the gap. This CDR3 is 14 amino acids long. The DNA for the CDR3 is TGTGCCAGCAGGCAGGGGAAGTTGGGCTATGGCTACACCTTC. It codes for CASRQGKLGYGYTF.

This chain uses TRBV2 with TRBJ1-1, with D possibly TRBD1 on 5 matching bases. Trimming removed 6 bases at V and 5 bases at J, with 25 bases between. The CDR3 is 17 amino acids. The germline CDR1 and CDR2 sequences are SNHLY and FYNNEI. CDR3 in amino acids: CASRAGPLRGPGTEAFF. CDR3 in DNA: TGTGCCAGCAGAGCCGGGCCACTTAGGGGCCCGGGTACTGAAGCTTTCTTT.

The chain is built from TRBV2 and TRBJ2-7; no definite D call. V gave up 2 bases and J gave up 2 bases, with 10 bases separating them. The CDR3 extends over 14 amino acids. Germline V gene sequence: CDR1 SNHLY, CDR2 FYNNEI. The CDR3 DNA follows: TGTGCCAGCAGTGAATGGGCCACAGCCTACGAGCAGTACTTC. This codes for CASSEWATAYEQYF.